This T cell receptor beta chain came from a study of T cell responses to AZD1222 COVID-19 vaccine. Sequenced by immunoSEQ multiplex PCR; TCRdb stores in-frame clones only, minus some. The top ten hold around 7.2% of the sample, which has 100,000 to 150,000 clones, approximately 90% seen once. This CDR3 comprises 14 residues. Germline assignment: CDR1 MDHEN and CDR2 SYDVKM. The V and J ends lost 5 bases and 6 bases, in that order; junction bases with no gene match: 8. Sequenced material: peripheral blood, taken on day 0 of AZD1222 vaccination. The TCR originated in an adult in good health. J is TRBJ1-1 and V is TRBV28, with 8 bases fitting TRBD1. CDR3 DNA: TGTGCCAGCAGTACAGGGGGTAGGGGCGCTGAAGCTTTCTTT. Translation: CASSTGGRGAEAFF.